The 26 T cell receptor beta chains below all came from one sample that was sequenced in a study of neurological immune-mediated disorders. Each CDR3 protein is one row after TCRdb ran MiXCR on the 5' RACE reads. The sample lists 35,000 to 40,000 distinct CDR3 sequences; around a tenth were seen once. Material for sequencing was CD4+ T cells from blood. These receptor sequences come from a woman in her 30s with HTLV-1-associated myelopathy (HAM/TSP).

This clonotype was counted at least ten times. This chain links TRBV24-1 with TRBJ2-1; 8 nucleotides match TRBD1. This CDR3 contains 19 residues. The V and J ends lost 4 bases and 1 base, in that order; junction bases with no gene match: 14. The germline V gene has CDR1 KGHDR and CDR2 SFDVKD. This CDR3 reads CATSDPSSVQGVSYNEQFF. The CDR3 coding sequence is TGTGCCACCAGTGACCCATCGTCGGTACAGGGGGTGTCCTACAATGAGCAGTTCTTC.

This clonotype was recorded at least ten times. This chain connects TRBV20-1 to TRBJ2-1, with unresolved D. CDR1 and CDR2 (germline): DFQATT, SNEGSKA (reference sequence). This CDR3 is 12 amino acids long. Trimming took 1 base from V and 7 from J, leaving 8 bases between them. The CDR3, as DNA: TGCAGTGCTAGAGGACAAGCGAATGAGCAGTTCTTC. It encodes CSARGQANEQFF.

The table lists this clonotype with many counts. The rearrangement links TRBV7-2 to TRBJ2-7; 7 nucleotides match TRBD2. The CDR3 loop spans 11 amino acids. The germline V gene encodes CDR1 SGHTA and CDR2 FQGNSA. V gave up 5 bases and J gave up 12 bases; unmatched junction bases: 7. The CDR3 spells CASSRGLVAYF. The CDR3 DNA follows: TGTGCCAGCAGCCGAGGACTAGTGGCGTACTTC.

The chain employs TRBV28 and TRBJ2-6, with D unresolved. The CDR3 loop spans 17 amino acids. V lost 6 bases, J lost 0 bases, and 15 bases lay in between. Germline lookup yields CDR1 MDHEN and CDR2 SYDVKM. CDR3 residues: CASRDGLYPSGANVLTF. The CDR3 nucleotides are TGTGCCAGCAGGGACGGCCTCTATCCCTCTGGGGCCAACGTCCTGACTTTC.

The rearrangement joins TRBV2 to TRBJ2-7; 9 nucleotides agree with TRBD1. Per the germline V gene, CDR1 is SNHLY and CDR2 is FYNNEI. The CDR3 is 14 amino acids. V gave up 6 bases and J gave up 1 base; unmatched junction bases: 4. Here the CDR3 DNA reads TGTGCCAGCAGCCGGGACAGGGAATCCTACGAGCAGTACTTC. Translated: CASSRDRESYEQYF.

In this sample, this clonotype turned up many times. V is TRBV20-1 and J is TRBJ1-1; D unresolved. Trimming stripped 5 bases from V and 7 bases from J, with 14 bases between. The CDR3 is 12 residues long. CDR1 and CDR2 from the germline V gene are DFQATT and SNEGSKA (reference sequence). CDR3 nucleotide sequence: TGCAGTGCTCCCCCTTGGGGTGTTGAAGCTTTCTTT. It is translated as CSAPPWGVEAFF.

In its sample, this clonotype was seen many times. V usage is TRBV12-3 or TRBV12-4 and J usage is TRBJ1-1; no definite D call. This CDR3 is built from 15 residues. Trimming pared 3 bases from V and 1 base from J, leaving 12 bases between. The chain's CDR3 is CASSFRRNTNTEAFF. CDR3 coding DNA: TGTGCCAGCAGTTTCCGACGGAACACGAACACTGAAGCTTTCTTT.

This clonotype turned up a few times. The chain carries TRBV5-1 and TRBJ2-1, with 7 nucleotides matching TRBD2. The CDR3 loop spans 16 amino acids. After removal of 3 bases from V and 6 bases from J, the junction contained 12 bases not matched to a gene. Germline assignment: CDR1 SGHRS and CDR2 YFSETQ. This CDR3 is CASSSASGHRPNEQFF. Here the CDR3 DNA reads TGCGCCAGCAGCTCCGCTAGCGGACACCGCCCCAATGAGCAGTTCTTC.

In this sample, this clonotype turned up many times. The chain has TRBV2 and TRBJ2-2, with 7 bases fitting TRBD1. Germline trimming cut 6 bases from V and 0 bases from J; bases unmatched to any gene: 4. This CDR3 has 15 amino acids. Germline V CDR1 and CDR2: SNHLY, FYNNEI. This CDR3 reads CASRAGTANTGELFF. The CDR3 DNA is TGTGCCAGCAGGGCAGGGACAGCGAACACCGGGGAGCTGTTTTTT.

In its sample, this clonotype was seen many times. This chain uses TRBV5-1 with TRBJ1-2; D perhaps matches TRBD1 (6 bases). V lost 0 bases and J lost 1, with 10 bases in between. The CDR3 consists of 15 residues. Germline-derived CDR1 and CDR2 are SGHRS and YFSETQ. The CDR3 nucleotides are TGCGCCAGCAGCTTGGAAAGGGGGAGTAACTATGGCTACACCTTC. Protein sequence: CASSLERGSNYGYTF.

This clonotype occurred many times. The rearrangement links TRBV7-8 to TRBJ1-2; D gene ambiguous. Trimming removed 5 bases at V and 6 bases at J, with 13 bases between. The CDR3 spans 13 residues. Germline V gene lookup returns CDR1 SGHVS and CDR2 FQNEAQ. In nucleotides, the CDR3 is TGTGCCAGCAGCCTGGGTCTGCGGGATGGCTACACCTTC. This sequence encodes CASSLGLRDGYTF.

Ten or more counts support this clonotype. This sequence joins TRBV7-9 and TRBJ1-1; D not resolved. Between the trimmed V and J ends, which lost 7 bases and 1 base, there was a span of 7 bases. This CDR3 has 12 amino acids. The germline V gene has CDR1 SEHNR and CDR2 FQNEAQ (reference sequence). The CDR3 bases are TGTGCCAGCACCTCGACGAACACTGAAGCTTTCTTT. Translating gives CASTSTNTEAFF.

The sample holds many counts of this clonotype. The gene calls are TRBV10-3 and TRBJ2-2; D call uncertain. Deletions cut 10 bases from V and 7 bases from J, with 10 bases between. In germline, CDR1 is ENHRY, CDR2 SYGVKD. The CDR3 has 11 amino acids. CDR3 amino acids: CATSPGGELFF. The CDR3, as DNA: TGTGCCACCTCCCCGGGCGGGGAGCTGTTTTTT.

This clonotype has at least ten counts. V and J are TRBV7-9 and TRBJ2-4; D ambiguous. V was pared by 3 bases and J by 1 base, with 19 bases between. The germline V gene has CDR1 SEHNR and CDR2 FQNEAQ (reference sequence). This CDR3 region has 18 residues. CDR3 DNA sequence: TGTGCCAGCAGCTTCTTATATATAGCTGATCTCGCCAAAAACATTCAGTACTTC. Protein product: CASSFLYIADLAKNIQYF.

This clonotype was seen repeatedly, ten times or more. The chain is built from TRBV7-9 and TRBJ1-2; TRBD1 might be the D (5 bases). Germline V CDR1 and CDR2: SEHNR, FQNEAQ (reference sequence). V lost 5 bases and J 2 bases, leaving 12 bases between the germline ends. This CDR3 is 14 amino acids long. The CDR3: CASSRDAQNYGYTF. CDR3 sequence (DNA): TGTGCCAGCAGCCGGGACGCTCAGAACTATGGCTACACCTTC.

This clonotype was detected ten times or more. V gene TRBV24-1 combines with J gene TRBJ1-2; no clear D gene. V lost 1 base and J lost 1, with 6 bases in between. CDR3 length equals 14 residues. Germline V gene lookup returns CDR1 KGHDR and CDR2 SFDVKD. DNA for the CDR3: TGTGCCACCAGTGATTTCGATGTTAACTATGGCTACACCTTC. Its protein product is CATSDFDVNYGYTF.

This clonotype was seen many times. The chain has TRBV7-9 and TRBJ2-7; 9 bases align to TRBD1. The germline gives CDR1 SEHNR, CDR2 FQNEAQ (reference sequence). The CDR3 runs 15 residues. Trimming took 5 bases from V and 3 from J; bases not matched to a gene: 8. CDR3 protein: CASSTGTGTHYEQYF. Written as DNA, the CDR3 is TGTGCCAGCAGCACCGGGACAGGGACTCACTACGAGCAGTACTTC.

This clonotype appeared many times. This chain connects TRBV12-3 or TRBV12-4 to TRBJ2-2; D is undetermined. The CDR3 totals 12 residues. The V gene lost 7 bases and the J gene lost 0 bases, with 3 bases spanning the gap. The CDR3 is CASKTNTGELFF. The CDR3 coding sequence is TGTGCCAGCAAGACGAACACCGGGGAGCTGTTTTTT.

This clonotype was observed many times. The CDR3 here is CASSLASTGGSYNEQFF. The CDR3 DNA is TGTGCCAGCAGCTTAGCCTCGACAGGGGGCTCCTACAATGAGCAGTTCTTC. V usage is TRBV7-2 and J usage is TRBJ2-1, with TRBD1 identical over 9 bases. V was pared by 0 bases and J by 0 bases, with 3 bases of the junction left unmatched. The CDR3 extends over 17 amino acids. Germline CDR1 SGHTA, CDR2 FQGNSA.

This clonotype was counted many times. The chain joins TRBV19 to TRBJ2-1, with D uncertain. This CDR3 is built from 10 residues. Trimming removed 9 bases from V and 10 bases from J, with 10 bases in between. Germline V gene sequence: CDR1 LNHDA, CDR2 SQIVND (reference sequence). CDR3: CARPMTEQFF. The CDR3 bases are TGTGCCAGACCTATGACAGAGCAGTTCTTC.

This clonotype has a count of ten or more. The V and J genes are TRBV15 and TRBJ2-2; D perhaps matches TRBD2 (6 bases). CDR3 length equals 17 residues. Germline CDR1 is LNHNV and CDR2 is YYDKDF (reference sequence). V shed 2 bases and J shed 7 bases, with 20 bases lying between them. CDR3 sequence (DNA): TGTGCCACCAGCAGAACCGGGAGTCTCGGGGTTATCGGGGAGCTGTTTTTT. It specifies CATSRTGSLGVIGELFF.

This clonotype was counted many times. The rearrangement joins TRBV5-1 to TRBJ2-1; a possible D gene is TRBD1 (6 bases). CDR1 SGHRS and CDR2 YFSETQ come from the germline V gene. Trimming stripped 4 bases from V and 10 bases from J, with 15 bases between. CDR3 length: 13 amino acids. The CDR3 nucleotides are TGCGCCAGCAGCGTAGTACAGGGCATGGAGCAGTTCTTC. This gives the protein CASSVVQGMEQFF.

This clonotype was recorded many times. The chain carries TRBV20-1 and TRBJ2-3; 8 bases match TRBD1. V was clipped by 7 bases and J by 9 bases; unmatched bases: 9. Germline CDR1 DFQATT, CDR2 SNEGSKA (reference sequence). The CDR3 loop spans 12 amino acids. The CDR3 region is CSVPPTGGTQYF. The CDR3 region has the DNA TGCAGTGTCCCTCCCACAGGGGGGACGCAGTATTTT.

This clonotype was detected ten times or more. The chain combines TRBV20-1 with TRBJ2-5; possibly TRBD2 for D (7 bases). Trimming left V 2 bases short and J 3 bases short, with 19 bases between. This CDR3 comprises 16 residues. From germline, CDR1 is DFQATT and CDR2 SNEGSKA (reference sequence). The CDR3 bases are TGCAGTGCTAGAACTCAAGGGGGGGCCGCAAAAGAGACCCAGTACTTC. This translates into CSARTQGGAAKETQYF.

This clonotype is judged medium-sized (0.01 to 0.1%). The genes are TRBV6-6 and TRBJ1-2, with D perhaps matching TRBD1 (5 bases). The germline V gene encodes CDR1 MNHNY and CDR2 SVGAGI (reference sequence). The V end lost 2 bases, the J end lost 4 bases, and 11 bases lay between the germline ends. This CDR3 contains 14 residues. The CDR3, as DNA: TGTGCCAGCAGTTACAGGGGAGACCGCTATGGCTACACCTTC. It specifies CASSYRGDRYGYTF.

This clonotype has ten or more counts. The J gene is TRBJ1-2, the V gene TRBV5-1; no clear D gene. V lost 0 bases to trimming and J lost 8 bases, with 14 bases between them. In germline, CDR1 is SGHRS, CDR2 YFSETQ. CDR3 length: 14 amino acids. The CDR3 bases are TGCGCCAGCAGCTTGGGTGACGGTCTTAGCGGCTACACCTTC. Translated: CASSLGDGLSGYTF.